These T cell receptor beta chains were read from a single sample in a study of T cell repertoires in cytomegalovirus infection. In TCRdb, the reads were re-called with MiXCR into one record per CDR3 protein. The sample shows more than 500,000 distinct CDR3 sequences, about 15% of them seen only once. Sequencing was carried out using CD8+ T cells from PBMCs. Every receptor here comes from a human donor in good health (CMV status not recorded). Some clones in this sample may be carry-over from other donors' samples. Each CDR3 is given with its conserved first and last residue. The D gene is left open where the match is weak. Some rows mark clone size as missing; the rest say once, few, many or name a class of expanded clone.

v_gene: TRBV20-1
abundance: -
j_gene: TRBJ1-1
d_gene: TRBD1
CDR3nt: TGCAGTCCCGACAGGGGGCGCGGCACTGAAGCTTTCTTT
CDR3aa: CSPDRGRGTEAFF

v_gene: TRBV15
abundance: -
j_gene: TRBJ2-7
d_gene: -
CDR3nt: TGTGCCACCAGCAAAAAAGGGGGGGCCCACGAGCAGTACTTC
CDR3aa: CATSKKGGAHEQYF

v_gene: TRBV27
abundance: -
j_gene: TRBJ1-6
d_gene: TRBD1
CDR3nt: TGTGCCAGCAGACCCGACAGGGGCCGTTGGGATTCACCCCTCCACTTT
CDR3aa: CASRPDRGRWDSPLHF

v_gene: TRBV9
abundance: few
j_gene: TRBJ1-1
d_gene: -
CDR3nt: TGTGCCAGCAGCGTCTCCGGCGGGAACACTGAAGCTTTCTTT
CDR3aa: CASSVSGGNTEAFF

v_gene: TRBV12-3/TRBV12-4
abundance: few
j_gene: TRBJ2-2
d_gene: TRBD1
CDR3nt: TGTGCCAGCAGACCGCTTCGGGGACAGGGGACCGGGGAGCTGTTTTTT
CDR3aa: CASRPLRGQGTGELFF

v_gene: TRBV28
abundance: few
j_gene: TRBJ1-5
d_gene: TRBD1
CDR3nt: TGTGCCAGCAACCTAGCCTCGGGACAGGGGGGATATCAGCCCCAGCATTTT
CDR3aa: CASNLASGQGGYQPQHF

v_gene: TRBV30
abundance: -
j_gene: TRBJ1-5
d_gene: -
CDR3nt: TGTGCCTACCAAGAGGAAGGGGGGATTCCCCAGCATTTT
CDR3aa: CAYQEEGGIPQHF

v_gene: TRBV20-1
abundance: once
j_gene: TRBJ1-2
d_gene: TRBD1
CDR3nt: TGCAGTGCTAGAGACCCCGGACAGGCCCTCCCCTATCGAGGCTACACCTTC
CDR3aa: CSARDPGQALPYRGYTF

v_gene: TRBV7-8
abundance: many
j_gene: TRBJ1-1
d_gene: -
CDR3nt: TGTGCCAGCAGCTTGGGGGCTTGGAGCACTGAAGCTTTCTTT
CDR3aa: CASSLGAWSTEAFF

v_gene: TRBV9
abundance: -
j_gene: TRBJ2-5
d_gene: TRBD2
CDR3nt: TGTCCCAGCAGCGTATCACTAGCGGGGGGGCCAAGGTGGGTGGGAGAAGAGACCCAGTACTTC
CDR3aa: CPSSVSLAGGPRWVGEETQYF

v_gene: TRBV4-1
abundance: -
j_gene: TRBJ1-5
d_gene: -
CDR3nt: TGCGCCAGCAGCCAAGTTGTCGGGGTCCATCAGCCCCAGCATTTT
CDR3aa: CASSQVVGVHQPQHF

v_gene: TRBV11-2
abundance: many
j_gene: TRBJ1-4
d_gene: -
CDR3nt: TGTGCCAGCAGCTTATGGTACCCCCGAACTAATGAAAAACTGTTTTTT
CDR3aa: CASSLWYPRTNEKLFF

v_gene: TRBV29-1
abundance: -
j_gene: TRBJ1-5
d_gene: -
CDR3nt: TGCAGCGTTCCCGCCGGGGGTTCTAATCAGCCCCAGCATTTT
CDR3aa: CSVPAGGSNQPQHF

v_gene: TRBV5-1
abundance: few
j_gene: TRBJ2-7
d_gene: TRBD2
CDR3nt: TGCGCCAGCAGCTTGACCCTAGCGGGAGGTGCAGGGAACGAGCAGTACTTC
CDR3aa: CASSLTLAGGAGNEQYF

v_gene: TRBV28
abundance: -
j_gene: TRBJ1-2
d_gene: -
CDR3nt: TGTGCCAGCAGCCCTCACCTGACAGGAGCCTTATATGGCTACACCTTC
CDR3aa: CASSPHLTGALYGYTF

v_gene: TRBV7-9
abundance: -
j_gene: TRBJ2-1
d_gene: -
CDR3nt: TGTGCCAGCAGCCCCCGGGGAAACAATGAGCAGTTCTTC
CDR3aa: CASSPRGNNEQFF

v_gene: TRBV6-1
abundance: many
j_gene: TRBJ1-2
d_gene: -
CDR3nt: TGTGCCAGCATGGGGGGTGACTATGGCTACACCTTC
CDR3aa: CASMGGDYGYTF

v_gene: TRBV7-6
abundance: many
j_gene: TRBJ1-5
d_gene: -
CDR3nt: TGTGCCAGCAGTCCCGGACGGACACATCAGCCCCAGCATTTT
CDR3aa: CASSPGRTHQPQHF

v_gene: TRBV27
abundance: few
j_gene: TRBJ1-1
d_gene: -
CDR3nt: TGTGCCAGCAGTTTTGTGGGGGCTGCTGAAGCTTTCTTT
CDR3aa: CASSFVGAAEAFF

v_gene: TRBV7-6
abundance: -
j_gene: TRBJ2-2
d_gene: -
CDR3nt: TGTGCCAGCAGCTTAGACTTGGTAACCGGGGAGCTGTTTTTT
CDR3aa: CASSLDLVTGELFF

v_gene: TRBV6-1
abundance: many
j_gene: TRBJ2-1
d_gene: -
CDR3nt: TGTGCCAGCAGAGGCGCGGGACGGAATCGATTTTCAGGAGATACCTACAATGAGCAGTTCTTC
CDR3aa: CASRGAGRNRFSGDTYNEQFF

v_gene: TRBV2
abundance: -
j_gene: TRBJ2-1
d_gene: -
CDR3nt: TGTGCCAGCAGGGGCCTATACAATGAGCAGTTCTTC
CDR3aa: CASRGLYNEQFF

v_gene: TRBV29-1
abundance: few
j_gene: TRBJ1-2
d_gene: -
CDR3nt: TGCAGCGTTGGGACAGAAGTTAACTATGGCTACACCTTC
CDR3aa: CSVGTEVNYGYTF

v_gene: TRBV15
abundance: -
j_gene: TRBJ1-2
d_gene: TRBD1
CDR3nt: TGTGCCACCAGCAGAGATCGCGGGACAGGGGACGGCTACACCTTC
CDR3aa: CATSRDRGTGDGYTF

v_gene: TRBV4-1
abundance: many
j_gene: TRBJ2-7
d_gene: -
CDR3nt: TGCGCCAGCAGCCAAGAGGTGGCCGTCTACGAGCAGTACTTC
CDR3aa: CASSQEVAVYEQYF

v_gene: TRBV2
abundance: few
j_gene: TRBJ2-3
d_gene: -
CDR3nt: TGTGCCAGCAGTGAAAGTGCAGGGATTGGTTCAGATACGCAGTATTTT
CDR3aa: CASSESAGIGSDTQYF

v_gene: TRBV19
abundance: many
j_gene: TRBJ1-1
d_gene: -
CDR3nt: TGTGCCAGTAGTATCCTAATCCAGGGCGAGAACACTGAAGCTTTCTTT
CDR3aa: CASSILIQGENTEAFF

v_gene: TRBV9
abundance: -
j_gene: TRBJ2-7
d_gene: TRBD1
CDR3nt: TGTGCCAGCAGCGGAGGGGCCGGGACAGCCTCCTACGAGCAGTACTTC
CDR3aa: CASSGGAGTASYEQYF

v_gene: TRBV3-1
abundance: -
j_gene: TRBJ1-1
d_gene: -
CDR3nt: TGTGCCAGCAGCCCTCCCCGGGCAGATATTATGAACACTGAAGCTTTCTTT
CDR3aa: CASSPPRADIMNTEAFF

v_gene: TRBV7-6
abundance: -
j_gene: TRBJ2-2
d_gene: TRBD1
CDR3nt: TGTGCCAGCAGCTTACCGGGACAGGTGTGGACCGGGGAGCTGTTTTTT
CDR3aa: CASSLPGQVWTGELFF

v_gene: TRBV6-6
abundance: few
j_gene: TRBJ2-7
d_gene: -
CDR3nt: TGTGCCAGCAGTCTTCTAGGGGTCTTCGAGCAGTACTTC
CDR3aa: CASSLLGVFEQYF

v_gene: TRBV11-2
abundance: -
j_gene: TRBJ2-7
d_gene: TRBD2
CDR3nt: TGTGCCAGCAGCCACGATCTGGGGGGGAAAGAGCAGTACTTC
CDR3aa: CASSHDLGGKEQYF

v_gene: TRBV24-1
abundance: -
j_gene: TRBJ2-5
d_gene: TRBD1
CDR3nt: TGTGCCACCAGTGATGTGCCCTTCGACAGGGAATCACAAGAGACCCAGTACTTC
CDR3aa: CATSDVPFDRESQETQYF

v_gene: TRBV29-1
abundance: -
j_gene: TRBJ1-2
d_gene: -
CDR3nt: TGCAGCGTTGTTATGGGGTTATCAGATGGCTACACCTTC
CDR3aa: CSVVMGLSDGYTF

v_gene: TRBV3-1
abundance: -
j_gene: TRBJ2-3
d_gene: -
CDR3nt: TGTGCCAGCAGCCAGGAAGGGGGTAACCCGACAGATACGCAGTATTTT
CDR3aa: CASSQEGGNPTDTQYF

v_gene: TRBV14
abundance: many
j_gene: TRBJ2-1
d_gene: -
CDR3nt: TGTGCCAGCAGCCAAGTAACCCAGATCTACAATGAGCAGTTCTTC
CDR3aa: CASSQVTQIYNEQFF

v_gene: TRBV2
abundance: -
j_gene: TRBJ2-1
d_gene: -
CDR3nt: TGTGCCAGCAGTGAAGCGCAAGGCGACAATGAGCAGTTCTTC
CDR3aa: CASSEAQGDNEQFF

v_gene: TRBV10-3
abundance: -
j_gene: TRBJ1-3
d_gene: -
CDR3nt: TGTGCCACCCTTCAGAACGCCGGGAACACCATATATTTT
CDR3aa: CATLQNAGNTIYF

v_gene: TRBV19
abundance: -
j_gene: TRBJ2-1
d_gene: TRBD2
CDR3nt: TGTGCCAGTAGTATAGCGGGGCGGGAGGGGAGAACGTATGAGCAGTTCTTC
CDR3aa: CASSIAGREGRTYEQFF

v_gene: TRBV9
abundance: few
j_gene: TRBJ2-1
d_gene: -
CDR3nt: TGTGCCAGCACCCCCGTGGGCCTCCTGAGCTCCTACAATGAGCAGTTCTTC
CDR3aa: CASTPVGLLSSYNEQFF

v_gene: TRBV10-3
abundance: -
j_gene: TRBJ2-3
d_gene: -
CDR3nt: TGTGCCATCAGTCCGGTTGGGGAGGAGGGACCAGATACGCAGTATTTT
CDR3aa: CAISPVGEEGPDTQYF

v_gene: TRBV7-9
abundance: many
j_gene: TRBJ2-1
d_gene: TRBD2
CDR3nt: TGTGCCAGCAGCTTAACGACTAGCGGGGGTCTATACAATGAGCAGTTCTTC
CDR3aa: CASSLTTSGGLYNEQFF

v_gene: TRBV20-1
abundance: few
j_gene: TRBJ1-5
d_gene: TRBD1
CDR3nt: TGCAGTGCTAAGCAAAAGGACAGGGGGTGGAATCAGCCCCAGCATTTT
CDR3aa: CSAKQKDRGWNQPQHF

v_gene: TRBV28
abundance: -
j_gene: TRBJ2-2
d_gene: -
CDR3nt: TGTGCCAGCAGTTTCGACAGTTCTGGGGAGCTGTTTTTT
CDR3aa: CASSFDSSGELFF

v_gene: TRBV19
abundance: few
j_gene: TRBJ2-2
d_gene: -
CDR3nt: TGTGCCAGTAGTATAAACGGAAACACCGGGGAGCTGTTTTTT
CDR3aa: CASSINGNTGELFF

v_gene: TRBV19
abundance: -
j_gene: TRBJ1-1
d_gene: -
CDR3nt: TGTGCCAGTAGTATAGATCTATACCGGCAGAACACTGAAGCTTTCTTT
CDR3aa: CASSIDLYRQNTEAFF

v_gene: TRBV10-3
abundance: few
j_gene: TRBJ2-3
d_gene: TRBD2
CDR3nt: TGTGCCGCCACATACGGGACTAAAGTAGATACGCAGTATTTT
CDR3aa: CAATYGTKVDTQYF

v_gene: TRBV4-1
abundance: -
j_gene: TRBJ2-7
d_gene: TRBD1
CDR3nt: TGCGCCAGCAGCCGATCACCGGGACAGGGGGCTTACGAGCAGTACTTC
CDR3aa: CASSRSPGQGAYEQYF

v_gene: TRBV7-3
abundance: many
j_gene: TRBJ2-5
d_gene: TRBD1
CDR3nt: TGTGCCAGCAGCCCCCGGGACAGACAAGAGACCCAGTACTTC
CDR3aa: CASSPRDRQETQYF

v_gene: TRBV24-1
abundance: -
j_gene: TRBJ2-5
d_gene: -
CDR3nt: TGTGCCACCAGACCGGACTGGTACTTC
CDR3aa: CATRPDWYF

v_gene: TRBV30
abundance: few
j_gene: TRBJ2-7
d_gene: -
CDR3nt: TGTGCCTGGAGGCTCCCTGCGGCAACCTACGAGCAGTACTTC
CDR3aa: CAWRLPAATYEQYF

v_gene: TRBV7-9
abundance: many
j_gene: TRBJ2-1
d_gene: TRBD2
CDR3nt: TGTGCCAGCAGCTTAAGAACTAGCGGGAGAACAAGTGAGCAGTTCTTC
CDR3aa: CASSLRTSGRTSEQFF

v_gene: TRBV24-1
abundance: many
j_gene: TRBJ2-5
d_gene: TRBD1
CDR3nt: TGTGCCACCAGTGACCGAGACAGGGGGCTATCGGAGACCCAGTACTTC
CDR3aa: CATSDRDRGLSETQYF

v_gene: TRBV7-9
abundance: -
j_gene: TRBJ2-2
d_gene: TRBD2
CDR3nt: TGTGCCAGCAACACCATTAGCGGGGGGGCGAACACCGGGGAGCTGTTTTTT
CDR3aa: CASNTISGGANTGELFF

v_gene: TRBV7-9
abundance: many
j_gene: TRBJ1-4
d_gene: -
CDR3nt: TGTGCCAGCAGTGAAACGGGGATCAATAATGAAAAACTGTTTTTT
CDR3aa: CASSETGINNEKLFF

v_gene: TRBV6-2/TRBV6-3
abundance: many
j_gene: TRBJ2-1
d_gene: -
CDR3nt: TGTGCCAGCCGTCTGATTGGCGGACGGGGAAATGAGCAGTTCTTC
CDR3aa: CASRLIGGRGNEQFF

v_gene: TRBV28
abundance: many
j_gene: TRBJ1-2
d_gene: -
CDR3nt: TGTGCCAGCAGCCGCGGACCGATAGACTCGAGATTCGGCTACACCTTC
CDR3aa: CASSRGPIDSRFGYTF

v_gene: TRBV7-3
abundance: many
j_gene: TRBJ2-5
d_gene: TRBD1
CDR3nt: TGTGCCAGCAGCCCAAAGGGACAGGGCCCACAAGAGACCCAGTACTTC
CDR3aa: CASSPKGQGPQETQYF

v_gene: TRBV3-1
abundance: few
j_gene: TRBJ1-1
d_gene: TRBD1
CDR3nt: TGTGCCAGCAGCCATTCCGGGACAGACCCTGAAGCTTTCTTT
CDR3aa: CASSHSGTDPEAFF

v_gene: TRBV29-1
abundance: few
j_gene: TRBJ1-2
d_gene: -
CDR3nt: TGCAGCGTTGGGGGACAAGGGGCGGGTGGCTACACCTTC
CDR3aa: CSVGGQGAGGYTF